Presented here are 27 T cell receptor beta chains from one specimen sequenced in a study of blood T cell repertoires in COVID-19. Data came from immunoSEQ multiplex PCR; TCRdb stores just in-frame clones and leaves some out. This table holds fewer than 250,000 clones, under 90% found once. The sequencing input was peripheral blood. These receptors were obtained from a woman in her forties with active or convalescent COVID-19.

Here the CDR3 DNA reads TGTGCCAGCAGCTTAAACAGTAATTCACCCCTCCACTTT. It encodes CASSLNSNSPLHF. The V and J genes are TRBV11-1 and TRBJ1-6; D unresolved. The CDR3 contains 13 residues. V lost 2 bases to trimming and J lost 6 bases, with 5 bases between them. Germline V gene sequence: CDR1 SGHAT, CDR2 FQDESV (reference sequence).

V and J are TRBV10-3 and TRBJ1-3, with D perhaps matching TRBD1 (5 bases). V dropped 6 bases and J dropped 0 bases, with 15 bases sitting between them. The CDR3 totals 16 residues. From germline, CDR1 is ENHRY and CDR2 SYGVKD. The CDR3: CAIRMNQGLSGNTIYF. In DNA form, the CDR3 reads TGTGCCATCAGGATGAACCAGGGACTCTCTGGAAACACCATATATTTT.

The rearrangement joins TRBV30 to TRBJ2-2, with D maybe TRBD2 (5 bases). V was shortened by 4 bases and J by 6 bases, with 15 bases between the two germline ends. Germline V gene sequence: CDR1 GTSNPN, CDR2 SVGIG (reference sequence). The CDR3 is 14 amino acids. CDR3 DNA: TGTGCCTGGATGGGGTCAGAGGGCCCCGGGGAGCTGTTTTTT. It yields the protein CAWMGSEGPGELFF. The whole variable domain, remainder taken from reference TRBV30 and TRBJ2-2, is SQTIHQWPATLVQPVGSPLSLECTVEGTSNPNLYWYRQAAGRGLQLLFYSVGIGQISSEVPQNLSASRPQDRQFILSSKKLLLSDSGFYLCAWMGSEGPGELFFGEGSRLTVL.

The chain recombines TRBV19 with TRBJ1-5, with D possibly being TRBD1 (6 bases). Trimming removed 4 bases at V and 6 bases at J, with 16 bases between. This CDR3 has 15 amino acids. CDR1 is LNHDA and CDR2 is SQIVND in the germline V gene (reference sequence). The CDR3 nucleotides are TGTGCCAGTAGTAAAAGACAGGACGGCCGTCAGCCCCAGCATTTT. It yields the protein CASSKRQDGRQPQHF.

The V and J genes are TRBV5-6 and TRBJ1-6, with D uncertain. Germline CDR1 SGHDT, CDR2 YYEEEE. V dropped 2 bases and J dropped 7 bases, with 10 bases sitting between them. There are 14 residues in the CDR3. The CDR3 coding sequence is TGTGCCAGCAGCTTCAGCAGGTTCAATTCACCCCTCCACTTT. It codes for CASSFSRFNSPLHF. Supplemented by reference TRBV5-6 and TRBJ1-6, the full variable domain reads DAGVTQSPTHLIKTRGQQVTLRCSPKSGHDTVSWYQQALGQGPQFIFQYYEEEERQRGNFPDRFSGHQFPNYSSELNVNALLLGDSALYLCASSFSRFNSPLHFGNGTRLTVT.

V usage is TRBV6-2 or TRBV6-3 and J usage is TRBJ2-7, with 8 bases aligning to TRBD2. The CDR3 sequence is 16 residues long. The J segment lost 3 bases and the V segment lost 4 bases, leaving 11 bases of the junction unmatched. CDR1 is MNHEY, CDR2 SVGEGT, per germline. CDR3 DNA sequence: TGTGCCAGCAGTTTACGGGGGGGCCGGGAGTTCTACGAGCAGTACTTC. Protein: CASSLRGGREFYEQYF.

This clone was observed a few times. This chain uses TRBV18 with TRBJ2-7; 9 positions agree with TRBD1. Losses at the gene ends were 3 bases for V and 6 bases for J; bases not matched to a gene: 6. This CDR3 comprises 14 residues. The germline V gene has CDR1 KGHSH and CDR2 LQKENI. The CDR3 sequence: CASSPGTGSSEQYF. The CDR3 DNA follows: TGTGCCAGCTCACCTGGGACAGGGTCCAGCGAGCAGTACTTC.

This clone was recorded a few times. The J gene is TRBJ1-6, the V gene TRBV27, with a weak D call TRBD1 (5 bases). Germline V gives CDR1 MNHEY, CDR2 SMNVEV (reference sequence). The V end was cut by 2 bases, the J end by 7 bases, with 9 bases between. The CDR3 is made up of 14 amino acids. CDR3 coding DNA: TGTGCCAGCAGTTTAGAAGGGGTCAATTCACCCCTCCACTTT. The encoded protein is CASSLEGVNSPLHF.

V usage is TRBV21-1 and J usage is TRBJ1-1; the table gives TRBD1 as D, unverified against the DNA. TRBV21-1 is shown as a pseudogene. CDR3 length: 13 residues. For the CDR3, the DNA is TGTGCCAGCAGCTCGACAGGGGACACTGAAGCTTTCTTT. Its protein product is CASSSTGDTEAFF.

V is TRBV25-1 and J is TRBJ1-6, with a possible D match to TRBD1 (6 bases). This CDR3 has 14 residues. The germline V and J ends were trimmed by 7 bases and 6 bases, with 13 bases remaining between them. Germline CDR1 and CDR2: MGHDK and SYGVNS. CDR3 DNA: TGTGCCAGCAACCGGGACATTGGTAATTCACCCCTCCACTTT. Translated, it gives CASNRDIGNSPLHF.

V is TRBV14 and J is TRBJ2-7; tentatively, D is TRBD2 (6 bases). V was cut by 2 bases and J by 4 bases, with 12 bases left in between. This CDR3 has 14 amino acids. The V gene's germline CDR1 is SGHDN and CDR2 FVKESK. The CDR3, as DNA: TGTGCCAGCAGCCAAAACGGAGGAGGGTACGAGCAGTACTTC. This translates into CASSQNGGGYEQYF.

There are a few counts of this clone. This chain connects TRBV10-1 to TRBJ2-5; the D gene is possibly TRBD1 (5 bases). CDR1 is WNHNN and CDR2 is SYGVQD in the germline V gene (reference sequence). CDR3 size: 13 residues. Trimming pared 3 bases from V and 7 bases from J, leaving 12 bases between. The CDR3 loop reads CASSEVVQGTQYF. DNA of the CDR3: TGCGCCAGCAGTGAAGTGGTTCAGGGGACCCAGTACTTC.

The V call is TRBV6-6, the J call TRBJ2-3, with 8 bases identical to TRBD2. CDR1 and CDR2 from the germline V gene are MNHNY and SVGAGI (reference sequence). V trimming: 5 bases; J trimming: 3 bases; junction bases outside the gene matches: 13. This CDR3 is built from 17 residues. The CDR3 DNA is TGTGCCAGCAGTCCCATTATACTAGCGGACCTTACAGATACGCAGTATTTT. It encodes CASSPIILADLTDTQYF.

The chain links TRBV19 to TRBJ1-6, with 10 bases identical to TRBD1. Germline loops: CDR1 LNHDA, CDR2 SQIVND (reference sequence). Unmatched junction bases numbered 14, after V lost 5 bases and J lost 7 bases. The CDR3 runs to 18 residues. This CDR3 reads CASSSALTGGARNSPLHF. Here the CDR3 DNA reads TGTGCCAGTAGTTCGGCGCTGACAGGGGGCGCGCGGAATTCACCCCTCCACTTT. The full variable domain, rest sourced from reference TRBV19 and TRBJ1-6, is DGGITQSPKYLFRKEGQNVTLSCEQNLNHDAMYWYRQDPGQGLRLIYYSQIVNDFQKGDIAEGYSVSREKKESFPLTVTSAQKNPTAFYLCASSSALTGGARNSPLHFGNGTRLTVT.

This chain links TRBV5-1 with TRBJ1-2; 8 nucleotides align to TRBD1. From germline, CDR1 is SGHRS and CDR2 YFSETQ. Trimming removed 3 bases from V and 6 bases from J; junction bases left unmatched: 7. The CDR3 totals 14 residues. CDR3 bases: TGCGCCAGCAGCTGGACAGGGCTAGGGAATGGCTACACCTTC. It is translated as CASSWTGLGNGYTF.

V gene TRBV18 combines with J gene TRBJ2-1; 13 bases line up with TRBD2. Losses at the gene ends were 0 bases for V and 7 bases for J; bases not matched to a gene: 6. CDR3 size: 17 residues. CDR1 is KGHSH and CDR2 is LQKENI in the germline V gene. DNA of the CDR3: TGTGCCAGCTCACCACCTCAGGGACTAGCGGGGAGAAATGAGCAGTTCTTC. Its protein product is CASSPPQGLAGRNEQFF.

The sample holds a few counts of this clone. This sample also contains other DNA sequences that code for the same CDR3. J is TRBJ2-1 and V is TRBV6-5; 7 positions match TRBD2. With 6 bases clipped from V and 0 bases from J, the junction kept 5 bases outside the gene matches. Germline CDR1 and CDR2: MNHEY and SVGAGI. The CDR3 runs to 15 residues. CDR3 amino acids: CASRAGRSSYNEQFF. DNA of the CDR3: TGTGCCAGCAGGGCCGGGAGGAGCTCCTACAATGAGCAGTTCTTC.

The V and J genes are TRBV7-9 and TRBJ1-4; D is unclear. The CDR3 has 15 amino acids. The V gene lost 4 bases and the J gene lost 10 bases, with 19 bases spanning the gap. CDR1 is SEHNR and CDR2 is FQNEAQ in the germline V gene (reference sequence). CDR3 bases: TGTGCCAGCAGCTGGCAGGAGGCCATGGCGGGAAAACTGTTTTTT. Its protein is CASSWQEAMAGKLFF.

This chain connects TRBV24-1 to TRBJ1-5, with a tentative D call TRBD1 (5 bases). This CDR3 has 15 residues. CDR1 and CDR2 from the germline V gene are KGHDR and SFDVKD. V lost 4 bases, J lost 0 bases, and 9 bases lay in between. The CDR3 loop is CATSDAGNSNQPQHF. In nucleotides, the CDR3 is TGTGCCACCAGTGACGCAGGGAATAGCAATCAGCCCCAGCATTTT.

In its sample, this clone was seen once. The gene calls are TRBV4-1 and TRBJ2-4; 10 bases match TRBD1. The CDR3 extends over 15 amino acids. Germline V gives CDR1 MGHRA, CDR2 YSYEKL. V lost 3 bases and J lost 8; bases outside the gene matches: 7. CDR3 loop: CASSHADRGLYIQYF. The CDR3 DNA follows: TGCGCCAGCAGCCATGCTGACAGGGGGCTTTACATTCAGTACTTC.

The chain carries TRBV7-8 and TRBJ1-1; D may be TRBD1 (5 bases). The CDR3 contains 14 residues. The germline CDR1 and CDR2 sequences are SGHVS and FQNEAQ. The germline V and J ends were trimmed by 0 bases and 8 bases, with 13 bases remaining between them. The CDR3 nucleotides are TGTGCCAGCAGCTTAGCGTTCCCGGGACTGGAAGCTTTCTTT. It specifies CASSLAFPGLEAFF.

Only one count was recorded for this clone. CDR3 sequence: CASSSKGDQPQHF. CDR3 DNA: TGTGCCAGCAGTTCCAAGGGGGATCAGCCCCAGCATTTT. The genes are TRBV12-3 or TRBV12-4 and TRBJ1-5; a possible D gene is TRBD1 (6 bases). CDR3 length equals 13 residues. V lost 4 bases and J lost 5, with 9 bases in between.

Note on this clone: The identical CDR3 is also encoded by other nucleotide sequences in the sample. The J gene is TRBJ2-7, the V gene TRBV9; possibly TRBD2 for D (5 bases). CDR1 and CDR2 (germline): SGDLS, YYNGEE. Trimming pared 3 bases from V and 4 bases from J, leaving 5 bases between. CDR3 length: 11 residues. The CDR3 is CASSAGYEQYF. The CDR3 coding sequence is TGTGCCAGCAGCGCGGGATACGAGCAGTACTTC.

This clone was seen a few times. The chain uses TRBV24-1 and TRBJ1-2; D possibly corresponds to TRBD1 (5 bases). Germline-derived CDR1 and CDR2 are KGHDR and SFDVKD. The CDR3 totals 15 residues. V shed 4 bases and J shed 0 bases, with 11 bases lying between them. This CDR3 is CATSDPRTPNYGYTF. The DNA for the CDR3 is TGTGCCACCAGTGACCCCAGGACACCTAACTATGGCTACACCTTC.

The table lists this clone with a few counts. The CDR3 is CASSQVGGAPGGYTF. CDR3 nucleotide sequence: TGCGCCAGCAGCCAAGTCGGGGGGGCCCCCGGCGGCTACACCTTC. The V and J genes are TRBV4-1 and TRBJ1-2; D perhaps matches TRBD1 (6 bases). Germline loops: CDR1 MGHRA, CDR2 YSYEKL. This CDR3 has 15 amino acids. V lost 1 base and J 8 bases, leaving 17 bases between the germline ends.

The chain combines TRBV4-2 with TRBJ1-2; D is uncertain. V dropped 3 bases and J dropped 2 bases, with 10 bases sitting between them. CDR1 is LGHNA and CDR2 is YNFKEQ in the germline V gene. The CDR3 is made up of 14 amino acids. The CDR3 region has the DNA TGTGCCAGCAGCCACGGCACCGGGAACTATGGCTACACCTTC. This sequence encodes CASSHGTGNYGYTF.

This clone appeared a single time. The rearrangement uses TRBV6-5 and TRBJ1-2; unclear D gene. V dropped 4 bases and J dropped 6 bases, with 18 bases sitting between them. Germline V gene sequence: CDR1 MNHEY, CDR2 SVGAGI. The CDR3 runs to 15 residues. DNA for the CDR3: TGTGCCAGCAGTTCCAGACGGGGAGGGTCCAATGGCTACACCTTC. It codes for CASSSRRGGSNGYTF.